What follows is one T cell receptor beta chain and its context. The data were taken from a study of blood T cell repertoires in COVID-19. The overall study: Italy, Spain and the United States were the sources of the convalescent and acute COVID-19 samples.

The CDR3 has 14 residues. Trimming stripped 1 base from V and 4 bases from J, with 9 bases between. Germline V CDR1 and CDR2: SGHAT, FQNNGV. Measured with immunoSEQ multiplex PCR; TCRdb has only the in-frame clones, and not every one. The sample carries roughly 160,000 clones, 81% recorded once. The clonotype comes from a woman between 35 and 50 years old with acute COVID-19. V is TRBV11-2 and J is TRBJ2-3; tentatively, D is TRBD2 (5 bases). The specimen sequenced was PBMCs or T cells enriched from blood (not recorded which). CDR3 nucleotide sequence: TGTGCCAGCAGCTTAGGACGCGGGCCAGATACGCAGTATTTT. This sequence encodes CASSLGRGPDTQYF.